The 3 T cell receptor beta chains listed next were all sequenced from one sample in a study of memory B cells and T cells in multiple sclerosis. Assay: immunoSEQ multiplex PCR; the TCRdb copy retains only in-frame clones and omits some. The repertoire includes approximately 30,000 clones, approximately 85% of them detected once, and roughly 2.6% sits in the top ten. These receptors' antigens are unknown. CFSE-dim autoproliferating and CFSE-high non-proliferating T cells from unstimulated culture were sequenced separately. Replicate wells were pooled after more than 6 days of stimulus-free culture of about 47 million CFSE-labeled PBMCs. Material for sequencing was PBMCs from blood kept in culture. The receptor source for this set is a human donor with multiple sclerosis.

The CDR3 is CASSVGTAGYEQYF. DNA of the CDR3: TGTGCCAGCAGCGTAGGGACAGCGGGCTACGAGCAGTACTTC. V and J are TRBV9 and TRBJ2-7; possibly TRBD1 or TRBD2 for D (6 bases each). The germline V and J ends were trimmed by 0 bases and 3 bases, with 10 bases remaining between them. The V gene's germline CDR1 is SGDLS and CDR2 YYNGEE. The CDR3 has 14 amino acids.

The chain is built from TRBV7-2 and TRBJ2-2; D gene unclear. Trimming took 2 bases from V and 7 from J, leaving 8 bases between them. Germline loops: CDR1 SGHTA, CDR2 FQGNSA. CDR3 size: 13 residues. The CDR3 sequence: CASSLSKIGELFF. The CDR3 nucleotides are TGTGCCAGCAGCTTATCGAAAATCGGGGAGCTGTTTTTT. The variable domain in full, completed from reference TRBV7-2 and TRBJ2-2, reads GAGVSQSPSNKVTEKGKDVELRCDPISGHTALYWYRQSLGQGLEFLIYFQGNSAPDKSGLPSDRFSAERTGGSVSTLTIQRTQQEDSAVYLCASSLSKIGELFFGEGSRLTVL.

The rearrangement uses TRBV19 and TRBJ2-1, with a possible D match to TRBD2 (7 bases). Deletions cut 1 base from V and 6 bases from J, with 13 bases between. The length of the CDR3 is 15 residues. Germline V gene sequence: CDR1 LNHDA, CDR2 SQIVND (reference sequence). For the CDR3, the DNA is TGTGCCAGTAGTATAGGAGTAGGGGGGGGCAATGAGCAGTTCTTC. This sequence encodes CASSIGVGGGNEQFF.